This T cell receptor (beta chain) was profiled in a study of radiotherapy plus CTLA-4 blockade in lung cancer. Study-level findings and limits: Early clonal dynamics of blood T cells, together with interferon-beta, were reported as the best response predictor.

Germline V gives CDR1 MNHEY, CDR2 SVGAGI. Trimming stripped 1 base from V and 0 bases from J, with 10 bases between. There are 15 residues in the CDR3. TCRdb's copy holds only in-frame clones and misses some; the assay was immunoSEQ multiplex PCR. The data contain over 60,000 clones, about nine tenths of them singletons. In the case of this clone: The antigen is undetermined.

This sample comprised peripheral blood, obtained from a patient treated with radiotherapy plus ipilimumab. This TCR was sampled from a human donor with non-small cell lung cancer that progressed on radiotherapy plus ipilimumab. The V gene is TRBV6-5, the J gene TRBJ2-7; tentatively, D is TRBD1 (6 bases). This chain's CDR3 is CASSYCGQNSYEQYV. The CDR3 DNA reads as TGTGCCAGCAGTTACTGTGGACAGAACTCCTACGAGCAGTACGTC.